A single sample is the source of the 7 T cell receptor beta chains below, sequenced in a study of blood T cell repertoires in COVID-19. Repertoires were generated with immunoSEQ multiplex PCR, while TCRdb's copy carries only in-frame clones and drops some. The sample shows about 400,000 clones, around 90% of them seen only once. Sequencing used peripheral blood. These TCRs come from a human donor in a cohort sampled during active COVID-19.

The chain carries TRBV5-1 and TRBJ1-6; 7 positions agree with TRBD1. Germline CDR1 reads SGHRS; CDR2 reads YFSETQ. The CDR3 is 15 amino acids. Germline trimming cut 2 bases from V and 5 bases from J; bases unmatched to any gene: 4. CDR3 sequence: CASSFDGTDNSPLHF. The CDR3 DNA reads TGCGCCAGCAGCTTCGACGGGACAGATAATTCACCCCTCCACTTT.

The chain is built from TRBV15 and TRBJ2-5, with 8 bases matching TRBD2. Germline values: CDR1 LNHNV, CDR2 YYDKDF (reference sequence). This CDR3 comprises 13 residues. The V gene end was trimmed by 9 bases and the J gene end by 1 base; junction bases not matched to a gene: 4. CDR3 coding DNA: TGTGCCACGGGACTAGGGACCCAAGAGACCCAGTACTTC. Protein sequence: CATGLGTQETQYF.

This chain uses TRBV28 with TRBJ2-2, with D tentatively TRBD1 (6 bases). V dropped 3 bases and J dropped 5 bases, with 13 bases sitting between them. Per germline, CDR1 MDHEN and CDR2 SYDVKM. This CDR3 comprises 15 residues. The CDR3 region is CASSFGQGWTGELFF. In DNA form, the CDR3 reads TGTGCCAGCAGTTTCGGGCAGGGGTGGACCGGGGAGCTGTTTTTT.

This chain uses TRBV29-1 with TRBJ2-5, with no clear D. The CDR3 runs 11 residues. CDR1 and CDR2 from the germline V gene are SQVTM and ANQGSEA. The germline V and J ends were trimmed by 3 bases and 4 bases, with 6 bases remaining between them. The CDR3 reads CSVEQSETQYF. CDR3 sequence (DNA): TGCAGCGTTGAGCAGTCAGAGACCCAGTACTTC. Together with reference TRBV29-1 and TRBJ2-5, the CDR3 gives the full variable domain: SAVISQKPSRDICQRGTSLTIQCQVDSQVTMMFWYRQQPGQSLTLIATANQGSEATYESGFVIDKFPISRPNLTFSTLTVSNMSPEDSSIYLCSVEQSETQYFGPGTRLLVL.

The chain has TRBV5-1 and TRBJ2-2; D might be TRBD1 (6 bases). The CDR3 totals 17 residues. V lost 1 base and J 7 bases, leaving 20 bases between the germline ends. CDR1 is SGHRS and CDR2 is YFSETQ in the germline V gene. CDR3: CASSLILGQIRYGELFF. DNA of the CDR3: TGCGCCAGCAGCTTGATTCTCGGACAGATTCGGTACGGGGAGCTGTTTTTT.

The chain links TRBV30 to TRBJ2-2; TRBD2 agrees at 14 bases. Trimming took 0 bases from V and 5 from J; bases not matched to a gene: 20. The germline CDR1 and CDR2 sequences are GTSNPN and SVGIG (reference sequence). This CDR3 is built from 22 residues. In DNA, the CDR3 is TGTGCCTGGAGTGTACGCCTCTTTTCGCCTTCGGGACTAGCGGGGGAAACCGGGGAGCTGTTTTTT. Encoded protein: CAWSVRLFSPSGLAGETGELFF.

This clone showed up just a few times. In nucleotides, the CDR3 is TGTGCCAGCAGCTTGTATAGGGGAAGTACACCCCTCCACTTT. Its protein product is CASSLYRGSTPLHF. This chain links TRBV5-6 with TRBJ1-6; TRBD1 might be the D (5 bases). The germline gives CDR1 SGHDT, CDR2 YYEEEE. V lost 1 base and J 11 bases, leaving 13 bases between the germline ends. This CDR3 has 14 residues.